Listed below are T cell receptor beta chains from one sample, sequenced in a study of cytomegalovirus exposure and HLA in healthy donors. Sequenced by immunoSEQ multiplex PCR; TCRdb stores in-frame clones only, minus some. The sample consists of around 180,000 clones, around 85% of them appearing once. The sequenced sample consisted of PBMCs. These TCRs come from a boy aged 2 to 9 in good health and CMV-seronegative. Each CDR3 is given with its conserved first and last residue. D genes are given only for firm matches. Some rows mark clone size as missing; the rest say once, few, many or name a class of expanded clone.

size	V	D	J	CDR3	DNA
-	TRBV18	TRBD2	TRBJ2-5	CASSPAGGETQYF	TGTGCCAGCTCACCAGCGGGGGGAGAGACCCAGTACTTC
-	TRBV4-1	TRBD1	TRBJ1-2	CASSPITGDYGYTF	TGCGCCAGCAGCCCTATAACAGGGGACTATGGCTACACCTTC
-	TRBV4-1	-	TRBJ1-1	CASSQAPTGAGEAFF	TGCGCCAGCAGCCAAGCCCCGACGGGGGCGGGGGAAGCTTTCTTC
-	TRBV19	TRBD1	TRBJ1-1	CASSTLQGSTEAFF	TGTGCCAGTAGTACCTTACAGGGGAGCACTGAAGCTTTCTTT
-	TRBV29-1	-	TRBJ2-7	CSVEEGQESSYEQYF	TGCAGCGTTGAAGAGGGTCAGGAAAGCTCCTACGAGCAGTACTTC
few	TRBV28	TRBD1	TRBJ1-1	CASTSTGPEAFF	TGTGCCAGCACCTCGACAGGGCCTGAAGCTTTCTTT
once	TRBV5-6	TRBD1	TRBJ1-5	CASSLWWQGARGNQPQHF	TGTGCCAGCAGCTTGTGGTGGCAGGGGGCGCGGGGCAATCAGCCCCAGCATTTT
-	TRBV19	-	TRBJ1-1	CASNVRGWTEAFF	TGTGCCAGTAACGTGCGGGGGTGGACTGAAGCTTTCTTT
-	TRBV9	-	TRBJ2-3	CASSVAPQASTDTQYF	TGTGCCAGCAGCGTAGCTCCGCAGGCCAGCACAGATACGCAGTATTTT
-	TRBV28	-	TRBJ1-1	CASSFIRVAEAFF	TGTGCCAGCAGTTTTATCAGGGTTGCTGAAGCTTTCTTT
-	TRBV29-1	-	TRBJ2-2	CSVEGQNTGELFF	TGCAGCGTTGAAGGGCAGAACACCGGGGAGCTGTTTTTT
-	TRBV27	-	TRBJ2-3	CASSLGDTSTDTQYF	TGTGCCAGCAGTTTGGGGGACACTAGCACAGATACGCAGTATTTT
-	TRBV2	TRBD2	TRBJ2-7	CASRTGLETYEQYF	TGTGCCAGCAGGACGGGACTAGAAACCTACGAGCAGTACTTC
-	TRBV30	-	TRBJ1-2	CAWGGGVSRGYTF	TGTGCCTGGGGTGGGGGAGTCTCTAGGGGCTACACCTTC
-	TRBV19	-	TRBJ1-2	CAHWGQAQGGGGYTF	TGTGCCCACTGGGGCCAAGCCCAGGGAGGGGGTGGCTACACCTTC
-	TRBV5-6	-	TRBJ2-1	CASSLPSTSSYNERFF	TGTGCCAGCAGCTTGCCAAGTACGAGTTCCTACAATGAGCGGTTCTTC
-	TRBV6-1	-	TRBJ1-5	CASRGGLGSNQPQHF	TGTGCCAGCAGGGGGGGGTTAGGAAGCAATCAGCCCCAGCATTTT
few	TRBV5-8	-	TRBJ1-4	CASSFFTRGSLDEKLFF	TGTGCCAGCAGCTTCTTTACCAGGGGATCTTTGGATGAAAAACTGTTTTTT
-	TRBV28	TRBD1	TRBJ2-1	CASSFRDRGPINEQFF	TGTGCCAGCAGTTTCCGAGACAGGGGCCCGATCAATGAGCAGTTCTTC
-	TRBV2	TRBD2	TRBJ2-5	CASSESALAGPKETQYF	TGTGCCAGCAGTGAATCGGCCCTAGCGGGTCCTAAAGAGACCCAGTACTTC
-	TRBV19	TRBD1	TRBJ1-5	CASRDRGDQPQHF	TGTGCCAGCAGAGACAGGGGAGATCAGCCCCAGCATTTT
-	TRBV18	-	TRBJ1-5	CASSPRGGGRSNQPQHF	TGTGCCAGCTCACCACGGGGCGGGGGCCGAAGCAATCAGCCCCAGCATTTT
-	TRBV29-1	TRBD1	TRBJ2-1	CSAEARTGVLNEQFF	TGCAGCGCGGAAGCCCGGACAGGGGTCCTAAATGAGCAGTTCTTC